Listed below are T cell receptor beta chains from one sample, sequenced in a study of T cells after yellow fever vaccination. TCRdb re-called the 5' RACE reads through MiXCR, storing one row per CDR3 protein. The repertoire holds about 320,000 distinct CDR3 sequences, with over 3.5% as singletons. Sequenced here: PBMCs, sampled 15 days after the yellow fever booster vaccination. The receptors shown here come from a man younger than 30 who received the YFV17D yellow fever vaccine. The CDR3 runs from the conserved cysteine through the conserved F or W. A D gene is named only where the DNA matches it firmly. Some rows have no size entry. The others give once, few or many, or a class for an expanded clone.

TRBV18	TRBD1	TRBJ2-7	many	CASSPGQGPNYEQYF	TGTGCCAGCTCACCGGGACAGGGACCAAACTACGAGCAGTACTTC
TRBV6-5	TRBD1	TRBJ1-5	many	CASRPGTGYRSNQPQHF	TGTGCCAGCAGGCCCGGGACAGGGTATCGGAGCAATCAGCCCCAGCATTTT
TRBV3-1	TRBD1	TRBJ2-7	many	CASRDTGGYEQYF	TGTGCCAGCAGGGACACAGGGGGCTACGAGCAGTACTTC
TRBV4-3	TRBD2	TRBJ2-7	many	CASSPGLGDEQYF	TGCGCCAGCAGCCCAGGACTAGGGGACGAGCAGTACTTC
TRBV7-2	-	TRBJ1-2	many	CASSLFRDGYTF	TGTGCCAGCAGCTTATTCAGGGACGGCTACACCTTC
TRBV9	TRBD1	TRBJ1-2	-	CASSAPDRGIYGYTF	TGTGCCAGCAGCGCCCCCGACAGGGGGATCTATGGCTACACCTTC
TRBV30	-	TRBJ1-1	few	CAWAANTEAFF	TGTGCCTGGGCCGCGAACACTGAAGCTTTCTTT
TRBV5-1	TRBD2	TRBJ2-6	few	CASSTFRGGTGANVLTF	TGCGCCAGCAGTACTTTTCGCGGGGGGACTGGGGCCAACGTCCTGACTTTC
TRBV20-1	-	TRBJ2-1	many	CSASSTGQTRYNEQFF	TGCAGTGCTAGCTCTACCGGACAGACCCGCTACAATGAGCAGTTCTTC
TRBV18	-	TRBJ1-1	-	CASSPEAGNTEAFF	TGTGCCAGCTCACCAGAGGCAGGGAACACTGAAGCTTTCTTT
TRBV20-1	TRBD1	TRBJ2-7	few	CSARGPPLAPGGNEQYF	TGCAGTGCTAGAGGTCCGCCCTTAGCCCCAGGGGGTAATGAGCAGTACTTC
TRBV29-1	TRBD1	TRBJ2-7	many	CSALDRASSYEQYF	TGCAGCGCCCTGGACAGGGCGAGCTCCTACGAGCAGTACTTC
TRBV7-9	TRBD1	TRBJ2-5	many	CASSPGTGAQETQYF	TGTGCCAGCAGCCCGGGGACAGGGGCCCAAGAGACCCAGTACTTC
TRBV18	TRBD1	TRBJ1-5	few	CASSPTGTGDQHF	TGTGCCAGCTCACCAACCGGGACAGGGGACCAGCATTTT